One and the same sample provided the 17 T cell receptor beta chains below, sequenced in a study of cytomegalovirus exposure and HLA in healthy donors. A multiplex PCR was run with 60 Vbeta primers and 13 Jbeta primers. Method: immunoSEQ multiplex PCR; TCRdb's copy keeps in-frame clones and lacks some. The sample table includes about 72,000 clones. Input material: PBMCs. These receptors originate from a woman aged 40 to 50 in good health and CMV-seropositive.

The chain couples TRBV18 to TRBJ1-1; D gene ambiguous. Germline CDR1 and CDR2: KGHSH and LQKENI. The CDR3 is 13 residues long. Trimming removed 2 bases from V and 8 bases from J, with 12 bases in between. DNA for the CDR3: TGTGCCAGCTCACCAAGAGGTAGAGAAGAAGCTTTCTTT. Translating it yields CASSPRGREEAFF.

The V call is TRBV19, the J call TRBJ2-1; 9 bases map to TRBD2. Germline V gene sequence: CDR1 LNHDA, CDR2 SQIVND (reference sequence). The CDR3 has 15 amino acids. V lost 2 bases and J lost 2; bases outside the gene matches: 1. The CDR3 DNA reads TGTGCCAGTAGTATACTAGCGGGAACCTACAATGAGCAGTTCTTC. This translates into CASSILAGTYNEQFF.

The chain has TRBV10-3 and TRBJ1-2, with 9 bases identical to TRBD1. CDR1 and CDR2 (germline): ENHRY, SYGVKD. V trimming: 2 bases; J trimming: 5 bases; junction bases outside the gene matches: 6. The CDR3 is made up of 15 amino acids. The CDR3 DNA reads TGTGCCATCAGTGAGGGGACAGGGAAGTTTTATGGCTACACCTTC. Its protein product is CAISEGTGKFYGYTF.

Comments on this clone: The sample contains more than one DNA sequence encoding this CDR3. The chain is built from TRBV6-6 and TRBJ2-3; D gene unclear. The CDR3 has 16 residues. Between the trimmed V and J ends, which lost 2 bases and 0 bases, there was a span of 12 bases. CDR1 and CDR2 from the germline V gene are MNHNY and SVGAGI (reference sequence). CDR3 in DNA: TGTGCCAGCAGTTACGGCGGATCCACTAGCACAGATACGCAGTATTTT. The encoded protein is CASSYGGSTSTDTQYF.

This chain joins TRBV21-1 and TRBJ1-2. TRBV21-1 is labeled a pseudogene. The CDR3 covers 13 residues. The CDR3 here is CASRTKRTYGYTF. CDR3 DNA sequence: TGTGCCAGCAGAACCAAGCGGACCTATGGCTACACCTTC.

The rearrangement joins TRBV18 to TRBJ1-1; 10 bases match TRBD1. The CDR3 runs to 16 residues. Germline-derived CDR1 and CDR2 are KGHSH and LQKENI. The ends lost 3 bases at V and 3 bases at J; junction bases unmatched: 7. The CDR3: CASSPLRTGGDTEAFF. Written as DNA, the CDR3 is TGTGCCAGCTCACCGCTTCGGACAGGGGGAGACACTGAAGCTTTCTTT.

The chain carries TRBV5-1 and TRBJ1-1; D is unresolved. This CDR3 comprises 13 residues. The V gene's germline CDR1 is SGHRS and CDR2 YFSETQ. Between the trimmed V and J ends, which lost 0 bases and 1 base, there was a span of 4 bases. CDR3 sequence (DNA): TGCGCCAGCAGCTTGGTCTCGAACACTGAAGCTTTCTTT. Protein sequence: CASSLVSNTEAFF.

This chain connects TRBV10-3 to TRBJ2-1, with no clear D. CDR3 size: 13 residues. Germline V lookup: CDR1 ENHRY, CDR2 SYGVKD. V was clipped by 10 bases and J by 0 bases, with 10 bases between them. The CDR3 bases are TGTGCCACCCTGGCTGGCTCCTACAATGAGCAGTTCTTC. It is translated as CATLAGSYNEQFF.

With regard to this clone: The junction differs from germline at one of its ends, possibly a read error. The rearrangement links TRBV10-1 to TRBJ2-2; 7 nucleotides agree with TRBD2. Germline V gene sequence: CDR1 WNHNN, CDR2 SYGVQD (reference sequence). The CDR3 has 14 residues. The chain's CDR3 is CASTLTSYHRGAVF. The CDR3 DNA reads as TGCGCCAGCACCCTGACTAGCTATCACCGGGGAGCTGTTTTT.

The genes are TRBV5-6 and TRBJ1-2, with D perhaps TRBD1 (5 bases). CDR3 size: 13 residues. Germline CDR1 SGHDT, CDR2 YYEEEE. V lost 0 bases, J lost 8 bases, and 11 bases lay in between. CDR3 loop: CASSLEGVGGYTF. CDR3 coding DNA: TGTGCCAGCAGCTTGGAAGGGGTCGGGGGCTACACCTTC.

The chain uses TRBV5-1 and TRBJ1-1; 8 bases are a match to TRBD1. This CDR3 contains 13 residues. After removal of 4 bases from V and 7 bases from J, the junction contained 6 bases not matched to a gene. From germline, CDR1 is SGHRS and CDR2 YFSETQ. The CDR3 nucleotides are TGCGCCAGCAGCGTAACAGGGGGTGGTGAAGCTTTCTTT. Encoded protein: CASSVTGGGEAFF.

This chain connects TRBV5-1 to TRBJ2-1; D is perhaps TRBD2 (6 bases). The CDR3 is 15 amino acids. Germline loops: CDR1 SGHRS, CDR2 YFSETQ. V was trimmed by 0 bases and J by 10 bases, leaving 17 bases between them. This CDR3 is CASSLVTSSLGEQFF. The CDR3 DNA reads TGCGCCAGCAGCTTGGTAACTAGCTCCCTTGGGGAGCAGTTCTTC.

The chain couples TRBV10-3 to TRBJ2-2; maybe TRBD2 (5 bases). The CDR3 contains 16 residues. Per the germline V gene, CDR1 is ENHRY and CDR2 is SYGVKD. The ends were cut back, 0 bases at V and 0 bases at J, with 8 bases in the middle. Here the CDR3 reads CAISESRRTNTGELFF. In nucleotides, the CDR3 is TGTGCCATCAGTGAGTCTAGGAGGACGAACACCGGGGAGCTGTTTTTT.

The CDR3 DNA sequence: TGTGCCAGCAGCTCTCTCGGTGGAGGGCACAATGAGCAGTTCTTC. It encodes CASSSLGGGHNEQFF. The chain is built from TRBV6-5 and TRBJ2-1; TRBD2 might be the D (6 bases). Trimming took 6 bases from V and 5 from J, leaving 17 bases between them. The V gene's germline CDR1 is MNHEY and CDR2 SVGAGI. This CDR3 region has 15 residues.

The V and J genes are TRBV13 and TRBJ2-7, with D uncertain. This CDR3 has 13 amino acids. CDR1 is PRHDT and CDR2 is FYEKMQ in the germline V gene (reference sequence). V lost 10 bases and J lost 4, with 17 bases in between. CDR3 region: CATGRQEFYEQYF. The CDR3 coding sequence is TGTGCCACTGGAAGGCAGGAATTTTACGAGCAGTACTTC.

The chain's CDR3 is CASSRGQITEAFF. For the CDR3, the DNA is TGTGCCAGCAGCCGGGGACAAATAACTGAAGCTTTCTTT. The chain employs TRBV7-6 and TRBJ1-1; a weak D match, TRBD1 (6 bases). The V end lost 5 bases, the J end lost 5 bases, and 12 bases lay between the germline ends. Germline CDR1 is SGHVS and CDR2 is FNYEAQ. This CDR3 spans 13 amino acids.

The chain couples TRBV5-4 to TRBJ2-5, with D perhaps matching TRBD1 (5 bases). The germline V gene encodes CDR1 SGHNT and CDR2 YYREEE (reference sequence). The CDR3 loop spans 16 amino acids. The V end lost 4 bases, the J end lost 0 bases, and 16 bases lay between the germline ends. CDR3 DNA sequence: TGTGCCAGCAGCCCCCCGACAGCCCCTTACCAAGAGACCCAGTACTTC. The encoded protein is CASSPPTAPYQETQYF.